Sequencing of this T cell receptor beta chain was carried out in a study of T-cell reconstitution after alpha-beta-depleted transplantation in children. This clonotype came up many times. Its antigen is currently unknown. This sample's TCRbeta library carried unique molecular identifier barcodes. TCRdb used MiXCR to reprocess the PCR reads, holding one entry per CDR3 protein. The sample has 670,000 or so distinct CDR3 sequences, under 15% seen once. Findings and caveats of the study: T-cell numbers and diversity, one year after transplant, stemmed largely from T cells that were newly produced. Surviving recipient T cells and thymic progenitors produced the high day-60 TCRbeta diversity seen in some patients. Expanded clones from the graft, numbering several hundred, reportedly supplied alpha-beta T cells about two months after transplant.

The germline V and J ends were trimmed by 2 bases and 4 bases, with 9 bases remaining between them. From germline, CDR1 is SGHVS and CDR2 FNYEAQ. CDR3 size: 13 residues. The sequencing here drew on PBMCs, taken before TCRalphabeta/CD19-depleted stem cell transplant. The chain has TRBV7-6 and TRBJ2-7, with D tentatively TRBD2 (6 bases). The clonotype originates from a girl aged 2 to 10 with congenital amegakaryocytic thrombocytopenia, due to receive a stem cell transplant. The CDR3 DNA sequence: TGTGCCAGCAGCTTAAATGCGGGATACGAGCAGTACTTC. Translating it yields CASSLNAGYEQYF.